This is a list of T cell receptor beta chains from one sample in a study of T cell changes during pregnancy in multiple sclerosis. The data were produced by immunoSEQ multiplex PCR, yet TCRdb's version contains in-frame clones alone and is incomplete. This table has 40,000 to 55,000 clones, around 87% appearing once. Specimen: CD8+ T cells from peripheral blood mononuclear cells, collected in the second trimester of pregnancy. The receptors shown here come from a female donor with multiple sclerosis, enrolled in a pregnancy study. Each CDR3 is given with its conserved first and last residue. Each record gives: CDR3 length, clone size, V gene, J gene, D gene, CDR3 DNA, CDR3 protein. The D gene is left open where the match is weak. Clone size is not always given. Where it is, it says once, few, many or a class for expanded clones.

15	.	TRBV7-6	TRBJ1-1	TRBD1	TGTGCCAGCAGCTCGAAGGGACAGGGCCCCACTGAAGCTTTCTTT	CASSSKGQGPTEAFF
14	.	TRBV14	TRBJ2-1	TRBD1	TGTGCCAGCAGCGAGGGACAGCCTCACAATGAGCAGTTCTTC	CASSEGQPHNEQFF
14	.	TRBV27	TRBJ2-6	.	TGTGCCAGCAAAATAGTCTCTGGGGCCAACGTCCTGACTTTC	CASKIVSGANVLTF
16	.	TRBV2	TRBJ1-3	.	TGTGCCAGCAGTGAAGTCGGGGTGGGGTTCGGAAACACCATATATTTT	CASSEVGVGFGNTIYF
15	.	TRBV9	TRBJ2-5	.	TGTGCCAGCAGCGTAGTGGGCCTGTGGGAAGAGACCCAGTACTTC	CASSVVGLWEETQYF
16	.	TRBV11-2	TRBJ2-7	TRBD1	TGTGCCAGCAGCTTAGATCTTCAGGGGGCGCAACCCGAGCAGTACTTC	CASSLDLQGAQPEQYF
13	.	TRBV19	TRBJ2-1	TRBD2	TGTGCCATACTAGCGGAGAAGGAGGGTGAGCAGTTCTTC	CAILAEKEGEQFF
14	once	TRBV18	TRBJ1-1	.	TGTGCCAGCTCACCAATAGATCTGAACACTGAAGCTTTCTTT	CASSPIDLNTEAFF
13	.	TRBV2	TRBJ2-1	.	TGTGCCAGCAGTGAATCGGGGTCCGGGCGGCAGTTCTTC	CASSESGSGRQFF
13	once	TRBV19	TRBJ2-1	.	TGTGCCAGTAGTATAGTACAAGCAGGTGAGCAGTTCTTC	CASSIVQAGEQFF
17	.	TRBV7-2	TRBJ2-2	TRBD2	TGTGCCAGCAGCGTCCCTAGCGGGGGGGCGAACACCGGGGAGCTGTTTTTT	CASSVPSGGANTGELFF
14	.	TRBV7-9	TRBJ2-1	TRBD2	TGTGCCAGCAGAGACAGCGGGAGCCAGCTAGAGCAGTTCTTC	CASRDSGSQLEQFF
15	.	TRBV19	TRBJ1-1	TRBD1	TGTGCCAGTAGTTACGGGACAGGGGTAGGCACTGAAGCTTTCTTT	CASSYGTGVGTEAFF
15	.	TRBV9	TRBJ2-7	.	TGTGCCAGCAGCGTAGCGCCGGGAGAGACCTACGAGCAGTACTTC	CASSVAPGETYEQYF
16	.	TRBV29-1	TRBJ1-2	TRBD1	TGCAGCGTTCTCGACAGGGGGCCGTCGACTGTCTATGGCTACACCTTC	CSVLDRGPSTVYGYTF
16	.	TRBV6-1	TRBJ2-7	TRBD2	TGTGCCAGCAGTGAAATAGGCGGGGGGGCGTCCTACGAGCAGTACTTC	CASSEIGGGASYEQYF
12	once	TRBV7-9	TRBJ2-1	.	TGTGCCAGCAGGGGGCGAGGCGATGAGCAGTTCTTC	CASRGRGDEQFF
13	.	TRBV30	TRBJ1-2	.	TGTGCCGGCCTCTCGGCGGGACGCTATGGCTACACCTTC	CAGLSAGRYGYTF
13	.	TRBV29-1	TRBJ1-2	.	TGCAGCGTCTCCGTGACGGACTATTATGGCTACACCTTC	CSVSVTDYYGYTF
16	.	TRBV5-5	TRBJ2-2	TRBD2	TGTGCCAGCAGCCCACTAGCGGGGGGGAGCACCGGGGAGCTGTTTTTT	CASSPLAGGSTGELFF
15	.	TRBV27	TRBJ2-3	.	TGTGCCAGCAGTTGGGGGGAGAGGGAGGTAGATACGCAGTATTTT	CASSWGEREVDTQYF
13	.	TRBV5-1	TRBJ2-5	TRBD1	TGCGCCAGCAGCACAGGGGGCGCGGAGACCCAGTACTTC	CASSTGGAETQYF
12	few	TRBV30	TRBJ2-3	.	TGTGCCTGGAGCACCTACTTAGATACGCAGTATTTT	CAWSTYLDTQYF
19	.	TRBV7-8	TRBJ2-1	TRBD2	TGTGCCAGCAGCTCCTGGACTAGCGGGAGGACCTCTTCCTACAATGAGCAGTTCTTC	CASSSWTSGRTSSYNEQFF
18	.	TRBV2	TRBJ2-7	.	TGTGCCAGCAGCAGGAGGAAGTCCGAGGCCGAAAAGCCTTACGAGCAGTACTTC	CASSRRKSEAEKPYEQYF
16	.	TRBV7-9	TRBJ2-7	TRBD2	TGTGCCAGCAGCTTATGGGGCGGGGGGGCCGCCTACGAGCAGTACTTC	CASSLWGGGAAYEQYF
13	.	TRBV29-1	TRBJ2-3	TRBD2	TGCAGCCACCGGACTAGCTTCACAGATACGCAGTATTTT	CSHRTSFTDTQYF
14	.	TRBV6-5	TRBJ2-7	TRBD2	TGTGCCAGCAGCGGACTAGCGGGCGCCTACGAGCAGTACTTC	CASSGLAGAYEQYF
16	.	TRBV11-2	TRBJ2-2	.	TGTGCCAGCAGCACCGTTGGGGGAGGGAACACCGGGGAGCTGTTTTTT	CASSTVGGGNTGELFF
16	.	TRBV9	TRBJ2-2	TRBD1	TGTGCCAGCAGCGTAGCGGGGACAGGGAACACCGGGGAGCTGTTTTTT	CASSVAGTGNTGELFF
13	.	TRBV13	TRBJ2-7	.	TGTGCCAGCAGCTTAGGGGCCTCCTACGAGCAGTACTTC	CASSLGASYEQYF
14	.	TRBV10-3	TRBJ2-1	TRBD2	TGTGCCATCAGTCTTAGCGGGGAATACAATGAGCAGTTCTTC	CAISLSGEYNEQFF
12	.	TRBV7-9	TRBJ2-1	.	TGTGCCAGCAGCGGGGCTGACAATGAGCAGTTCTTC	CASSGADNEQFF
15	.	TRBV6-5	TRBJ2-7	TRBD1	TGTGCCAGCAGTTCCCGGACAGGGGAGGCTTACGAGCAGTACTTC	CASSSRTGEAYEQYF
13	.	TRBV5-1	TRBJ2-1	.	TGTGCCAGCAGCCTGACGTGGGCCAATGAGCAGTTCTTC	CASSLTWANEQFF
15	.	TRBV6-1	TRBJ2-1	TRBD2	TGTGCCAGCAGCCAGACTAGCGGGGGGGTGAATGAGCAGTTCTTC	CASSQTSGGVNEQFF
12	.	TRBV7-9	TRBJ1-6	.	TGTGCCAGCAGCCCCCCCGATTCACCCCTCCACTTT	CASSPPDSPLHF
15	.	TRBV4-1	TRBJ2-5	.	TGCGCCAGCAGCCAAGTTCTAGCATCCCGGGAGACCCAGTACTTC	CASSQVLASRETQYF
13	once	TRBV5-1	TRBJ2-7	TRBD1	TGCGCCAGCAGCTGGACAGGGGGAGACGAGCAGTACTTC	CASSWTGGDEQYF
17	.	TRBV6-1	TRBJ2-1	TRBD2	TGTGCCAGCAGTGAATTAGCTAGCGGGGCGATCTACAATGAGCAGTTCTTC	CASSELASGAIYNEQFF
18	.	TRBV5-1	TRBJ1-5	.	TGCGCCAGCAGCTTGGAAGGTTCGGTCTCTAGCAGCGATCAGCCCCAGCATTTT	CASSLEGSVSSSDQPQHF
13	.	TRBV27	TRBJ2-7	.	TGTGCCAGCAGTCCGACAGATAGTTACGAGCAGTACTTC	CASSPTDSYEQYF
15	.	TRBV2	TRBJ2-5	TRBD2	TGTGCCAGCAGTGAGACTAGCGGGGTACAAGAGACCCAGTACTTC	CASSETSGVQETQYF
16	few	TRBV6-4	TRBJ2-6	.	TGTGCCAGCAGTGACTCGGACAGCTCTGGGGCCAACGTCCTGACTTTC	CASSDSDSSGANVLTF
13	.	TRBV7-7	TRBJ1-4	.	TGTGCTAGCAGCTTTGGTCAGGGTGAAAAACTGTTTTTT	CASSFGQGEKLFF
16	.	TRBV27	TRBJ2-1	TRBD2	TGTGCCAGCAGTTTGATATCGGGAGGGACCTACAATGAGCAGTTCTTC	CASSLISGGTYNEQFF
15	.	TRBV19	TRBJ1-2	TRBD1	TGTGCCAGTAGTACCGGGACAGTGATAAACTATGGCTACACCTTC	CASSTGTVINYGYTF
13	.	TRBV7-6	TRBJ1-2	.	TGTGCCAGCAGCCAAGACAGGCGCGATGGCTACACCTTC	CASSQDRRDGYTF
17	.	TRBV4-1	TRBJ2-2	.	TGCGCCAGCAGCCAAGACCAGGAGACAGGCATCACCGGGGAGCTGTTTTTT	CASSQDQETGITGELFF
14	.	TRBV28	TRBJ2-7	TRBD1	TGTGCCAGCAGTTTATGGGACAGGGGCTACGAGCAGTACTTC	CASSLWDRGYEQYF
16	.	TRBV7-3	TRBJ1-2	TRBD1	TGTGCCAGCAGCTTAACCCTACAGGGGGTAGAGGATGGCTACACCTTC	CASSLTLQGVEDGYTF
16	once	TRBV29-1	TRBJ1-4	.	TGCAGCGTTGAAGATCTAAAGAGAACAGGGCGCGAAAAACTGTTTTTT	CSVEDLKRTGREKLFF
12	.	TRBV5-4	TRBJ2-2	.	TGTGCCAGCAGCTCTAACACCGGGGAGCTGTTTTTT	CASSSNTGELFF
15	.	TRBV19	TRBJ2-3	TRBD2	TGTGCCACCGACCGAGGGCGGGAGGTAACAGATACGCAGTATTTT	CATDRGREVTDTQYF
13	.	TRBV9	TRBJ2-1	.	TGTGCCAGCAGCGCCCTCGGGTACAATGAGCAGTTCTTC	CASSALGYNEQFF
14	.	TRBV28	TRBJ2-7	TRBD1	TGTGCCAGCAGTTCCGGGACAGGGTTTTTTGAGCAGTACTTC	CASSSGTGFFEQYF
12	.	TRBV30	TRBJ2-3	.	TGTGCCTGGTTGGGTGGAGGCGATACGCAGTATTTT	CAWLGGGDTQYF
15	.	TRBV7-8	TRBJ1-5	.	TGTGCCAGCAGCTTAACAGGAAATAGCAATCAGCCCCAGCATTTT	CASSLTGNSNQPQHF